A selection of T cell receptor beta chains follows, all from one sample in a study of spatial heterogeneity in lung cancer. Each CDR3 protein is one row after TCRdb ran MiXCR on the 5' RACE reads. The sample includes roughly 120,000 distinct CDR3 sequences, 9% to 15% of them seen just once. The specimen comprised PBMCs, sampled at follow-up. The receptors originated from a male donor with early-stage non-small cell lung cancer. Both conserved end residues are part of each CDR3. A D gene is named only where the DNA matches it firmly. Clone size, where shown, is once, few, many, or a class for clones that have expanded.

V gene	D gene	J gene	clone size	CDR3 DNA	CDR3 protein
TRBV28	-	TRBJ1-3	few	TGTGCCAGCACCCGAGTGGGGAACTCTGGAAACACCATATATTTT	CASTRVGNSGNTIYF
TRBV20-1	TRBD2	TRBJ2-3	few	TGCAGTGCCGAACTAGCGGGGGGCACTAGCACAGATACGCAGTATTTT	CSAELAGGTSTDTQYF
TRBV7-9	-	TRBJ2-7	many	TGTGCCAGCGAACGGGGTCCCGAGCAGTACTTC	CASERGPEQYF
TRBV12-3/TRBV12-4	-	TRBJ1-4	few	TGTGCCAGCAGTCAAGGAGGGAGGGGAAAACTGTTTTTT	CASSQGGRGKLFF
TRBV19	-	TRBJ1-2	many	TGTGCCAGTAGTATAGCCAGGAATAACTATGGCTACACCTTC	CASSIARNNYGYTF
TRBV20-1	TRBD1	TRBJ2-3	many	TGCAGTGCAACGGGACAGCCTCTAAGAGATACGCAGTATTTT	CSATGQPLRDTQYF
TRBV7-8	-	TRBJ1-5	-	TGTGCCAGCAGCCCCTCGACACACAGCAATCAGCCCCAGCATTTT	CASSPSTHSNQPQHF
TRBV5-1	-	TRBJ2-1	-	TGCGCCAGCAGCTTGCCAGGGAACTATGAGCAGTTCTTC	CASSLPGNYEQFF
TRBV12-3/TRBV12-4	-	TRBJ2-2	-	TGTGCCAGCAAATCCGCCGGGGACACCGGGGAGCTGTTTTTT	CASKSAGDTGELFF
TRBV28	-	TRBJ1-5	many	TGTGCCAGCAGTTTAACCCCCACCGGAAATCAGCCCCAGCATTTT	CASSLTPTGNQPQHF
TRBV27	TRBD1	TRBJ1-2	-	TGTGCCAGCAGACCTAATGGACAGGGGGGCGGCTACACCTTC	CASRPNGQGGGYTF
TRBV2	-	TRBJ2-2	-	TGTGCCAGCAGTCCACAGGTGACGAACACCGGGGAGCTGTTTTTT	CASSPQVTNTGELFF
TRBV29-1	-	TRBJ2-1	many	TGCAGCGTTGCCCTACAGGTGCTATGGGAGCAGTTCTTC	CSVALQVLWEQFF
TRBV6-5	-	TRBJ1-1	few	TGTGCCAGCAGCCCTGGACCTCCGGCAGCTTTCTTT	CASSPGPPAAFF
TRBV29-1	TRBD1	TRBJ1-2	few	TGCAGCGTTGGAGGAGGGGGCGGAAGCTATGGCTACACCTTC	CSVGGGGGSYGYTF
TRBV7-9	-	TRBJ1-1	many	TGTGCCAGCAGCTCCCGTGAAAACACTGAAGCTTTCTTT	CASSSRENTEAFF
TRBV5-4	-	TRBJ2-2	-	TGTGCCAGCAGCGGACAGACCGCGAACACCGGGGAGCTGTTTTTT	CASSGQTANTGELFF
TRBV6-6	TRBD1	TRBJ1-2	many	TGTGCCAGCAGCACCATCGGACAGGCGGACCTTAACTATGGCTACACCTTC	CASSTIGQADLNYGYTF
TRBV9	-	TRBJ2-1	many	TGTGCCAGCAGCGTAGAGTGGGGGGTCTACAATGAGCAGTTCTTC	CASSVEWGVYNEQFF
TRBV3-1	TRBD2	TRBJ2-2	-	TGTGCCAGCAACACGGGAGGGTTTGACACCGGGGAGCTGTTTTTT	CASNTGGFDTGELFF
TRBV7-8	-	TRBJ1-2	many	TGTGCCAGCAGCTCCTCCGGGACGGAGAACTATGGCTACACCTTC	CASSSSGTENYGYTF
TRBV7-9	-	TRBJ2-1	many	TGTGCCAGCAGCCTCCGGGGGACGGACAATGAGCAGTTCTTC	CASSLRGTDNEQFF
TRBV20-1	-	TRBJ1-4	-	TGCAGTGCTAGAGCGGACGGGCTGCGGGAAAAACTGTTTTTT	CSARADGLREKLFF